These 26 T cell receptor beta chains came from one sample sequenced in a study of patients and donors after allogeneic stem cell transplantation. MiXCR, run by TCRdb on the RT-PCR reads, gives a single entry per CDR3 protein. The sample consists of some 87,000 distinct CDR3 sequences, around 49% of them appearing once. The sequenced sample consisted of blood, either unsorted or a sorted T cell fraction (not recorded which). The source of these receptors is a human donor who was either an allogeneic HSCT recipient or a stem cell or donor lymphocyte infusion donor (not recorded which). It is not recorded whose cells these are; they may come from a transplant donor.

The V call is TRBV4-3, the J call TRBJ1-2; no reliable D call. CDR1 and CDR2 (germline): LGHNA, YSLEER. This CDR3 region has 14 residues. V was cut by 0 bases and J by 8 bases, with 13 bases left in between. CDR3: CASSQDYRSHGYTF. For the CDR3, the DNA is TGCGCCAGCAGCCAAGACTACAGATCCCACGGCTACACCTTC.

This clonotype was counted between two and nine times. The chain has TRBV4-1 and TRBJ1-3; D is possibly TRBD1 (6 bases). The CDR3 length is 15 residues. Trimming pared 0 bases from V and 1 base from J, leaving 7 bases between. Germline CDR1 and CDR2: MGHRA and YSYEKL. The CDR3 region is CASSQERGSGNTIYF. The CDR3 DNA reads as TGCGCCAGCAGCCAAGAAAGGGGGTCTGGAAACACCATATATTTT.

This chain links TRBV7-8 with TRBJ1-5; D ambiguous. V was cut by 1 base and J by 6 bases, with 4 bases left in between. Germline V gene sequence: CDR1 SGHVS, CDR2 FQNEAQ. CDR3 size: 12 residues. The CDR3 coding sequence is TGTGCCAGCAGCTTAGTCCTTCAGCCCCAGCATTTT. Its translation is CASSLVLQPQHF.

The rearrangement joins TRBV4-2 to TRBJ1-4, with D unresolved. Germline CDR1 and CDR2: LGHNA and YNFKEQ. V was cut by 2 bases and J by 8 bases, with 6 bases left in between. The CDR3 has 12 residues. Here the CDR3 DNA reads TGTGCCAGCAGCCAATTTTCCGAAAAACTGTTTTTT. This translates into CASSQFSEKLFF.

For the CDR3, the DNA is TGTGCCAGCAGTTTCACAGGGTTTACTGGAAACACCATATATTTT. Protein product: CASSFTGFTGNTIYF. This chain connects TRBV28 to TRBJ1-3, with TRBD1 as a possible D gene (6 bases). Per the germline V gene, CDR1 is MDHEN and CDR2 is SYDVKM. The CDR3 is 15 amino acids. The V and J ends lost 3 bases and 2 bases respectively, with 11 bases between them.

The V call is TRBV5-5, the J call TRBJ1-6; D is unclear. The CDR3 is made up of 15 amino acids. In germline, CDR1 is SGHKS, CDR2 YYEKEE (reference sequence). With 6 bases removed from V and 8 bases from J, the gap between germline ends came to 18 bases. In nucleotides, the CDR3 is TGTGCCAGCAACCGGGCCGGCGGGCTGGATTCACCCCTCCACTTT. It yields the protein CASNRAGGLDSPLHF.

This clonotype came up a few times. J is TRBJ1-3 and V is TRBV4-3, with D unresolved. Deletions cut 0 bases from V and 0 bases from J, with 9 bases between. CDR1 is LGHNA, CDR2 YSLEER, per germline. This CDR3 has 16 residues. CDR3 in DNA: TGCGCCAGCAGCCAAGATAGGGTCCGCTCTGGAAACACCATATATTTT. Protein product: CASSQDRVRSGNTIYF.

The V call is TRBV5-5, the J call TRBJ2-1; maybe TRBD1 (5 bases). There are 16 residues in the CDR3. V lost 1 base, J lost 6 bases, and 17 bases lay in between. The germline V gene has CDR1 SGHKS and CDR2 YYEKEE (reference sequence). The CDR3 protein is CASSLWQVPGLNEQFF. CDR3 nucleotide sequence: TGTGCCAGCAGCTTGTGGCAAGTCCCAGGGCTCAATGAGCAGTTCTTC.

This clonotype was picked up a small number of times. The chain uses TRBV12-3 or TRBV12-4 and TRBJ2-2; 10 positions match TRBD2. V dropped 11 bases and J dropped 1; count of bases not matched to a gene: 4. The CDR3 sequence is 14 residues long. The DNA of the CDR3 is TGTGCCGGATTAGCGGGAGGGAACACCGGGGAGCTGTTTTTT. This encodes CAGLAGGNTGELFF.

This clonotype came up a few times. J is TRBJ1-2 and V is TRBV6-2 or TRBV6-3, with 7 bases lining up with TRBD1. Germline V gene lookup returns CDR1 MNHEY and CDR2 SVGEGT. The CDR3 totals 15 residues. V shed 5 bases and J 8 bases; nucleotides not matched to a gene: 14. CDR3 DNA sequence: TGTGCCAGCAGTCCGAACGACAGGGCTATTATCGGCTACACCTTC. Residues: CASSPNDRAIIGYTF.

V gene TRBV6-5 combines with J gene TRBJ2-3, with D unclear. This CDR3 spans 14 amino acids. Germline V gene data show CDR1 as MNHEY and CDR2 as SVGAGI. V lost 7 bases and J 3 bases, leaving 14 bases between the germline ends. DNA of the CDR3: TGTGCCAGCACCCAAAAGGTAGCTACAGATACGCAGTATTTT. It yields the protein CASTQKVATDTQYF.

The V gene is TRBV29-1, the J gene TRBJ1-5, with D hard to call. This CDR3 is 13 amino acids long. Per the germline V gene, CDR1 is SQVTM and CDR2 is ANQGSEA. V shed 7 bases and J shed 2 bases, with 12 bases lying between them. CDR3 sequence: CSAGPRGNQPQHF. CDR3 nucleotides: TGCAGCGCCGGGCCAAGGGGCAATCAGCCCCAGCATTTT. Full variable domain (missing parts from reference TRBV29-1 and TRBJ1-5): SAVISQKPSRDICQRGTSLTIQCQVDSQVTMMFWYRQQPGQSLTLIATANQGSEATYESGFVIDKFPISRPNLTFSTLTVSNMSPEDSSIYLCSAGPRGNQPQHFGDGTRLSIL.

This clonotype was picked up a small number of times. The J gene is TRBJ1-2, the V gene TRBV4-1, with 9 bases aligning to TRBD1. The V and J ends lost 1 base and 8 bases, in that order; junction bases with no gene match: 8. The CDR3 covers 15 residues. The V gene's germline CDR1 is MGHRA and CDR2 YSYEKL. CDR3 region: CASSQGPGQGRGYTF. DNA for the CDR3: TGCGCCAGCAGCCAAGGTCCGGGACAGGGTCGCGGCTACACCTTC.

V and J are TRBV4-3 and TRBJ2-1; D possibly corresponds to TRBD2 (6 bases). The germline V gene has CDR1 LGHNA and CDR2 YSLEER. The CDR3 consists of 18 residues. V lost 4 bases to trimming and J lost 0 bases, with 19 bases between them. The CDR3 DNA follows: TGCGCCAGCAGCCGCTGGGGACTCATGGGACTCTCCTACAATGAGCAGTTCTTC. This gives the protein CASSRWGLMGLSYNEQFF.

This clonotype was seen more than once but under ten times. The rearrangement links TRBV19 to TRBJ1-5; tentatively, D is TRBD1 (6 bases). The germline V and J ends were trimmed by 1 base and 6 bases, with 10 bases remaining between them. Looked up from germline, CDR1 is LNHDA and CDR2 is SQIVND (reference sequence). The CDR3 consists of 14 residues. The CDR3, as DNA: TGTGCCAGTAGTATAGGGGGGCCGGGTCAGCCCCAGCATTTT. It translates to CASSIGGPGQPQHF.

CDR3 sequence (DNA): TGCAGTGCTAGAACCCAAAGGCAGGCGCTTCTAGCTGGAAACACCATATATTTT. The encoded protein is CSARTQRQALLAGNTIYF. The chain combines TRBV20-1 with TRBJ1-3; D is unclear. The CDR3 consists of 18 residues. CDR1 and CDR2 (germline): DFQATT, SNEGSKA (reference sequence). Deletions cut 2 bases from V and 2 bases from J, with 22 bases between.

The chain couples TRBV12-3 or TRBV12-4 to TRBJ1-2, with D possibly being TRBD1 (6 bases). The V end was cut by 6 bases, the J end by 4 bases, with 18 bases between. CDR3 length equals 15 residues. CDR3 sequence reads: CASSLQQGRIYGYTF. The CDR3 nucleotides read TGTGCCAGCAGCCTACAACAGGGCCGAATCTATGGCTACACCTTC.

The table lists this clonotype with a few counts. The chain has TRBV19 and TRBJ1-5, with 8 bases matching TRBD1. CDR3 length equals 15 residues. Germline-derived CDR1 and CDR2 are LNHDA and SQIVND (reference sequence). The V segment lost 5 bases and the J segment 3 bases; nucleotides outside the gene matches: 6. The DNA of the CDR3 is TGTGCCAGTAGTTCCGACAGGGGCGCCAATCAGCCCCAGCATTTT. This translates into CASSSDRGANQPQHF.

This clonotype has a handful of counts. The CDR3 DNA reads as TGTGCCAGCAGTGTATTGGCTAGCAATCAGCCCCAGCATTTT. Encoded protein: CASSVLASNQPQHF. The chain recombines TRBV6-1 with TRBJ1-5; D ambiguous. V was cut by 4 bases and J by 0 bases, with 7 bases left in between. The CDR3 contains 14 residues. The germline V gene has CDR1 MNHNS and CDR2 SASEGT.

This clonotype was found a few times. The rearrangement joins TRBV28 to TRBJ1-2; D not certain. Germline loops: CDR1 MDHEN, CDR2 SYDVKM. V was shortened by 2 bases and J by 2 bases, with 9 bases between the two germline ends. The CDR3 loop spans 14 amino acids. CDR3 residues: CASSLQQTNYGYTF. CDR3 nucleotides: TGTGCCAGCAGTTTACAGCAAACCAACTATGGCTACACCTTC.

The rearrangement links TRBV7-2 to TRBJ1-1, with D possibly matching TRBD1 (5 bases). The germline V gene has CDR1 SGHTA and CDR2 FQGNSA. Trimming left V 1 base short and J 4 bases short, with 7 bases between. The CDR3 runs to 13 residues. CDR3 DNA sequence: TGTGCCAGCAGCTTAGGACAGAGCACTGAAGCTTTCTTT. As protein: CASSLGQSTEAFF.

The rearrangement uses TRBV5-6 and TRBJ2-1; D might be TRBD1 (6 bases). The CDR3 consists of 14 residues. Germline lookup yields CDR1 SGHDT and CDR2 YYEEEE. V gave up 1 base and J gave up 6 bases, with 11 bases separating them. This chain's CDR3 is CASSLNRDSNEQFF. The CDR3 nucleotides read TGTGCCAGCAGCTTGAACAGGGATAGCAATGAGCAGTTCTTC.

The chain carries TRBV7-2 and TRBJ1-6, with 7 bases matching TRBD1. V dropped 1 base and J dropped 13; count of bases not matched to a gene: 7. Germline CDR1 reads SGHTA; CDR2 reads FQGNSA. The CDR3 length is 14 residues. CDR3 sequence (DNA): TGTGCCAGCAGCTTAGACCGACAGGGCGGGCCCCTCCACTTT. Its translation: CASSLDRQGGPLHF.

V is TRBV28 and J is TRBJ1-1, with D uncertain. CDR1 MDHEN and CDR2 SYDVKM come from the germline V gene. CDR3 length equals 14 residues. The V gene lost 7 bases and the J gene lost 0 bases, with 12 bases spanning the gap. This CDR3 is CASIANTLNTEAFF. The CDR3 DNA follows: TGTGCCAGCATCGCAAACACTCTGAACACTGAAGCTTTCTTT.

The rearrangement links TRBV19 to TRBJ1-1; D ambiguous. CDR1 is LNHDA, CDR2 SQIVND, per germline (reference sequence). Between the trimmed V and J ends, which lost 6 bases and 4 bases, there was a span of 12 bases. The CDR3 covers 13 residues. The DNA of the CDR3 is TGTGCCAGTAGCCCTTGGGGAAGCACTGAAGCTTTCTTT. Protein product: CASSPWGSTEAFF.

V and J are TRBV10-3 and TRBJ2-1; 11 bases are a match to TRBD2. Germline V gene data show CDR1 as ENHRY and CDR2 as SYGVKD. There are 15 residues in the CDR3. V was clipped by 3 bases and J by 7 bases; unmatched bases: 5. The CDR3 DNA follows: TGTGCCATCAGTGAAGGTCTAGCGGGAGGTAATGAGCAGTTCTTC. Encoded protein: CAISEGLAGGNEQFF.